The clone carrying this T cell receptor (beta chain) was seen more than once but under ten times. No antigen is known for it. With constant-segment primers, 5'RACE yielded cDNA libraries of TCR alpha and TCR beta that carried sample barcodes and UMIs. TCRdb redid the calling of the 5' RACE reads with MiXCR, one entry per CDR3 protein. The profile covers approximately 270,000 distinct CDR3 sequences, with 15% to 20% appearing a single time and 20% to 25% taken by the ten largest. Germline loops: CDR1 SGHAT, CDR2 FQNNGV. J gave up 4 bases and V 0 bases, and 2 bases lay outside the gene matches. The CDR3 runs to 15 residues. The data stem from a study of T-cell memory formation after mild COVID-19. Study background: Most TCR clusters belonged to a single donor. Notes on the study in general: Balance between CD4 and CD8 was seen in clones contracting day 15 to 85, and a CD4+ lean was seen in later expanders.

The receptor was isolated from a man between 18 and 35 years old who had mild COVID-19 (a few samples of this study predate the infection). Cell type and time point are not known. This chain connects TRBV11-2 to TRBJ2-1; the match to TRBD2 covers 8 bases. Sequences were obtained from PBMCs or a T cell subset sorted from them (not recorded which). The CDR3 nucleotides are TGTGCCAGCAGCTTAGAACTAGCGGTGTACAATGAGCAGTTCTTC. Translation gives CASSLELAVYNEQFF.